The clone carrying this TCR beta chain was seen a handful of times. Its specificity is unknown. Germline CDR1 reads DFQATT; CDR2 reads SNEGSKA (reference sequence). The V gene end was trimmed by 2 bases and the J gene end by 2 bases; junction bases not matched to a gene: 0. CDR3 length equals 13 residues. Incorporated into the TCR beta cDNA libraries were unique molecular identifiers, which served to reduce PCR and sequencing biases. TCRdb re-called the PCR reads through MiXCR, storing one row per CDR3 protein. The sample holds hundreds of thousands of distinct CDR3 sequences, around 60% seen once. The sample is drawn from a study of post-analysis software for immune sequencing data. Whole-study findings and limits: A handful of TRBV segments appeared more often in patients than in controls, and TRBV5-6, TRBV5-1 and TRBV20-1 were among these.

The source material was blood. The receptor was isolated from a girl aged 2-10 years with multiple sclerosis. V is TRBV20-1 and J is TRBJ2-1; TRBD1 matches 7 bases. The CDR3 DNA reads as TGCAGTGCTAGAAGGGGGCCCTACAATGAGCAGTTCTTC. Its translation is CSARRGPYNEQFF.